In this sample, the clone carrying this T cell receptor (beta chain) turned up a few times. Its antigen is not identified. Germline CDR1 reads SGHTA; CDR2 reads FQGTGA. CDR3 length equals 13 residues. V lost 1 base to trimming and J lost 5 bases; unmatched junction nucleotides: 2. The entry originates in a study of T cells in Graves' hyperthyroidism and ophthalmopathy. The wider study: Before treatment of any kind, peripheral blood was taken at initial diagnosis.

The source material, RNA transcripts, was used to amplify TCR beta CDR3 regions. Primed by the HTBI set, a first-round RT-PCR was run on the TCR CDR3. TCRdb ran MiXCR on the multiplex PCR reads and lists one entry per CDR3 protein. Found here are roughly 500,000 distinct CDR3 sequences, 15% to 20% of them singletons; the top ten hold less than 30%. Enrolled ophthalmopathy patients presented with a Clinical Activity Score of at least 3, a NOSPECS grade of at least 4, and disease duration under 3 months. Regarding the study as a whole: Expanded thyroid clonotypes (above 0.001) were mostly also found in blood.

V is TRBV7-3 and J is TRBJ2-7, with TRBD2 matching over 7 bases. This TCR came from a woman in her twenties or thirties with Graves' ophthalmopathy. The sample comprised blood. The CDR3 protein is CASSLSGGDEQYF. For the CDR3, the DNA is TGTGCCAGCAGCTTAAGCGGGGGAGACGAGCAGTACTTC. Filled out from reference TRBV7-3 and TRBJ2-7, the complete variable domain reads GAGVSQTPSNKVTEKGKYVELRCDPISGHTALYWYRQSLGQGPEFLIYFQGTGAADDSGLPNDRFFAVRPEGSVSTLKIQRTERGDSAVYLCASSLSGGDEQYFGPGTRLTVT.